This TCR beta chain originates from a study of T cells in Graves' hyperthyroidism and ophthalmopathy. The PBMCs were sourced from fresh peripheral blood (about 9.6 ml). The CDR3 totals 14 residues. CDR1 is MNHEY, CDR2 SMNVEV, per germline (reference sequence). V gave up 2 bases and J gave up 9 bases, with 16 bases separating them. Using RNA transcripts as the source, TCR beta CDR3 regions were amplified. In the first-round RT-PCR of the TCR CDR3, the HTBI primer set was used. A single record per CDR3 protein comes from TCRdb applying MiXCR to the multiplex PCR reads. The sample records 400,000 to 550,000 distinct CDR3 sequences, about 24% being singletons.

This chain links TRBV27 with TRBJ2-5, with D possibly TRBD2 on 6 matching bases. The specimen sequenced was blood. The clonotype originates from a woman between 25 and 40 years old with Graves' ophthalmopathy. Written as DNA, the CDR3 is TGTGCCAGCAGTTTAGGACTGTCGGGGGAGGCCCAGTACTTC. Amino acid sequence: CASSLGLSGEAQYF.